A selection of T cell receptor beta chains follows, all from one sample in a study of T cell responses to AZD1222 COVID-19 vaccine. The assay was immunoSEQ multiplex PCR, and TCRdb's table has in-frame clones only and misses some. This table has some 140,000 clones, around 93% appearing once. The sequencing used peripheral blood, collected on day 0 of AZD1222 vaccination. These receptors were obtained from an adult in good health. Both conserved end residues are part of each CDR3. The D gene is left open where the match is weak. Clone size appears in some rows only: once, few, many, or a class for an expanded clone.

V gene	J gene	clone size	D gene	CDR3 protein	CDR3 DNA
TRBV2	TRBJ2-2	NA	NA	CASSGGTNTGELFF	TGTGCCAGCAGTGGAGGGACGAACACCGGGGAGCTGTTTTTT
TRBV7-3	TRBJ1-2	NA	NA	CASSLTGSDGYTF	TGTGCCAGCAGCTTAACAGGGTCTGATGGCTACACCTTC
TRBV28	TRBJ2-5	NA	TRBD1	CASSLAAGGQETQYF	TGTGCCAGCAGTTTAGCGGCAGGGGGACAGGAGACCCAGTACTTC
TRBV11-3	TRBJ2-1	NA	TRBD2	CASSSKGRGGNEQFF	TGTGCCAGCAGCTCTAAGGGCCGCGGGGGCAATGAGCAGTTCTTC
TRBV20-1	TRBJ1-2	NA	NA	CSASIRYGYTF	TGCAGTGCTAGTATTAGATATGGCTACACCTTC
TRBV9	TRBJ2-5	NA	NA	CASSGNSGPGETQYF	TGTGCCAGCAGCGGAAATAGTGGGCCGGGAGAGACCCAGTACTTC
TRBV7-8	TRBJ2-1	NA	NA	CASSLGGRAYNEQFF	TGTGCCAGCAGCTTAGGCGGACGCGCCTACAATGAGCAGTTCTTC
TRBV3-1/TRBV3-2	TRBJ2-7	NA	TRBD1	CASSQDRVWDRPRAQYF	TGTGCCAGCAGCCAAGATAGAGTGTGGGACAGACCACGGGCACAGTACTTC
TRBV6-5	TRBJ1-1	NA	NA	CASSYSTANTEAFF	TGTGCCAGCAGTTACTCGACAGCGAACACTGAAGCTTTCTTT
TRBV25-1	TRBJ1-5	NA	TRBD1	CASSETGGNQPQHF	TGTGCCAGCAGTGAGACAGGGGGCAATCAGCCCCAGCATTTT
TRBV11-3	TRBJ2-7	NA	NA	CASSLGLGRGSYEQYF	TGTGCCAGCAGCTTAGGATTGGGCCGGGGATCCTACGAGCAGTACTTC
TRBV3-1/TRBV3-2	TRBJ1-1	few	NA	CASSHQVSTEAFF	TGTGCCAGCAGTCACCAGGTAAGCACTGAAGCTTTCTTT
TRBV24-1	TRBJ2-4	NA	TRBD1	CATSDLDREEAGKNIQYF	TGTGCCACCAGTGATTTAGACAGGGAAGAGGCAGGGAAAAACATTCAGTACTTC
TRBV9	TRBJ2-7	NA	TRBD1	CASSVRDRGYEQYF	TGTGCCAGCAGCGTGAGGGACAGGGGCTACGAGCAGTACTTC
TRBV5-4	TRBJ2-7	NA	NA	CASSPSSSSVAYEQYF	TGTGCCAGCAGCCCCAGTTCTTCTAGCGTCGCCTACGAGCAGTACTTC
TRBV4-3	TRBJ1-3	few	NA	CASSQEESARGGSGNTIYF	TGCGCCAGCAGCCAAGAAGAGTCAGCCAGAGGGGGCTCTGGAAACACCATATATTTT
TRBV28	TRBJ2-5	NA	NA	CASSLPRTGEETQYF	TGTGCCAGCAGTTTGCCGCGGACGGGAGAAGAGACCCAGTACTTC
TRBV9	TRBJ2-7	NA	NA	CASSVGLGGAHNEQYF	TGTGCCAGCAGCGTAGGGTTAGGGGGAGCCCATAACGAGCAGTACTTC
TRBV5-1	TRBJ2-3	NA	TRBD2	CASSLGLAGTTDTQYF	TGCGCCAGCAGCTTGGGACTAGCGGGTACCACAGATACGCAGTATTTT
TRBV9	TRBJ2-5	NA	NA	CASSVSSGDGETQYF	TGTGCCAGCAGCGTTAGTTCTGGGGACGGCGAGACCCAGTACTTC
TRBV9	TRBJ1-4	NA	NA	CASSADRSDEKLFF	TGTGCCAGCAGCGCCGACAGGTCGGATGAAAAACTGTTTTTT
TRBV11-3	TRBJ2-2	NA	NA	CASSQYTGELFF	TGTGCCAGCAGCCAATACACCGGGGAGCTGTTTTTT
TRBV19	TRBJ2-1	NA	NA	CATALGYEQFF	TGTGCCACCGCTCTTGGATATGAGCAGTTCTTC
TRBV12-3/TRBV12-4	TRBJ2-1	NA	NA	CASRRLEGEQFF	TGTGCCAGCAGACGCCTTGAGGGGGAGCAGTTCTTC
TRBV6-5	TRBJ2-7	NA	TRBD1	CASSYSPGQGNYEQYF	TGTGCCAGCAGTTACTCTCCGGGACAGGGGAACTACGAGCAGTACTTC
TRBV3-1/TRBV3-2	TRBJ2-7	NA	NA	CASSQGSGPGSSYF	TGTGCCAGCAGCCAAGGATCCGGGCCAGGGAGTTCGTACTTC
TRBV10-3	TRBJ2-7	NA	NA	CAISMSGYEQYF	TGTGCCATCAGTATGAGTGGCTACGAGCAGTACTTC
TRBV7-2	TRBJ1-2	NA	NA	CASTLTKVDGYTF	TGTGCCAGCACTCTGACGAAGGTCGATGGCTACACCTTC
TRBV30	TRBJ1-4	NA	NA	CAWSVSGLQKLFF	TGTGCCTGGAGTGTCTCGGGGTTACAAAAACTGTTTTTT
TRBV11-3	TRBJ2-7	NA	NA	CASSLITPREQYF	TGTGCCAGCAGCTTAATCACTCCGAGGGAGCAGTACTTC
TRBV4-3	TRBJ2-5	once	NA	CASSQAPVAGIQETQYF	TGCGCCAGCAGCCAAGCCCCGGTCGCGGGAATACAAGAGACCCAGTACTTC
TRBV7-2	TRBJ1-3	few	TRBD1	CASSYRQGGNTIYF	TGTGCCAGCAGCTACCGACAGGGAGGAAACACCATATATTTT
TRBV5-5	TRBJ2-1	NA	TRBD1	CASSQSPGQGNNEQFF	TGTGCCAGCAGCCAAAGTCCGGGACAGGGAAACAATGAGCAGTTCTTC
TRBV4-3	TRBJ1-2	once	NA	CASSQGLLQRGLYGYTF	TGCGCCAGCAGCCAAGGCCTGCTCCAGCGGGGGCTCTATGGCTACACCTTC
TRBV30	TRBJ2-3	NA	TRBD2	CAGGTGGTDTQYF	TGTGCCGGAGGTACGGGGGGAACAGATACGCAGTATTTT
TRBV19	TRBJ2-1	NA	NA	CASSPGYNEQFF	TGTGCCAGTAGCCCAGGCTACAATGAGCAGTTCTTC
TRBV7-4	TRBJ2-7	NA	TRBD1	CASSWDRGREAVPYEQYF	TGTGCCAGCAGTTGGGACAGGGGAAGGGAAGCGGTCCCCTACGAGCAGTACTTC
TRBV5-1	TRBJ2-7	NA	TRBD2	CASSLSSGKSEQYF	TGCGCCAGCAGCTTAAGTAGCGGGAAGTCCGAGCAGTACTTC
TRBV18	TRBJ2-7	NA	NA	CASSPSSGYEQYF	TGTGCCAGCTCACCAAGTAGCGGCTACGAGCAGTACTTC
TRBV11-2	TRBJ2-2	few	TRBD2	CASSSSGGPEFPGELFF	TGTGCCAGCAGCTCTTCGGGGGGTCCGGAGTTCCCCGGGGAGCTGTTTTTT
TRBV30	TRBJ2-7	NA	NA	CAWSKTGPSYEQYF	TGTGCCTGGAGTAAAACGGGACCGTCCTACGAGCAGTACTTC
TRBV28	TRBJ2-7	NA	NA	CASRAGGYKSYEQYF	TGTGCCAGCAGAGCTGGGGGATACAAATCCTACGAGCAGTACTTC
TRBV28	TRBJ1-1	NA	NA	CASSFDRHGTEAFF	TGTGCCAGCAGTTTCGACAGGCACGGCACTGAAGCTTTCTTT
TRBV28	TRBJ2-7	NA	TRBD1	CASSLVGQGYEQYF	TGTGCCAGCAGTTTGGTGGGACAGGGGTACGAGCAGTACTTC
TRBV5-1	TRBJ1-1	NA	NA	CASSLGTNTEAFF	TGCGCCAGCAGCTTGGGGACCAACACTGAAGCTTTCTTT
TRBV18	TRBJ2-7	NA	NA	CASSPVGGVNSYEQYF	TGTGCCAGCTCACCAGTCGGGGGCGTAAACTCCTACGAGCAGTACTTC
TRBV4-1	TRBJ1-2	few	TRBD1	CASSQRKSTGGEGYTF	TGCGCCAGCAGCCAAAGGAAATCTACAGGGGGCGAAGGCTACACCTTC
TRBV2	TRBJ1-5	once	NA	CASSPGPGPQHF	TGTGCCAGCAGCCCAGGACCTGGGCCCCAGCATTTT
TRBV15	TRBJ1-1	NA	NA	CATSRTRRGEAFF	TGTGCCACCAGCAGAACACGGAGGGGGGAAGCTTTCTTT
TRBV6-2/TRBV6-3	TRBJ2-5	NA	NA	CASSYGAEETQYF	TGTGCCAGCAGTTACGGGGCAGAAGAGACCCAGTACTTC
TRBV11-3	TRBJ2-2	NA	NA	CASSPPHQNTGELFF	TGTGCCAGCAGCCCGCCACACCAGAACACCGGGGAGCTGTTTTTT
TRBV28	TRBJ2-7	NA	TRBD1	CASKVQKGQGSVGEQYF	TGTGCCAGCAAGGTCCAGAAGGGACAGGGGTCTGTCGGCGAGCAGTACTTC
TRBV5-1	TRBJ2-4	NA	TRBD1	CASSRTGGAGKNIQYF	TGCGCCAGCAGCAGGACAGGGGGCGCCGGGAAAAACATTCAGTACTTC